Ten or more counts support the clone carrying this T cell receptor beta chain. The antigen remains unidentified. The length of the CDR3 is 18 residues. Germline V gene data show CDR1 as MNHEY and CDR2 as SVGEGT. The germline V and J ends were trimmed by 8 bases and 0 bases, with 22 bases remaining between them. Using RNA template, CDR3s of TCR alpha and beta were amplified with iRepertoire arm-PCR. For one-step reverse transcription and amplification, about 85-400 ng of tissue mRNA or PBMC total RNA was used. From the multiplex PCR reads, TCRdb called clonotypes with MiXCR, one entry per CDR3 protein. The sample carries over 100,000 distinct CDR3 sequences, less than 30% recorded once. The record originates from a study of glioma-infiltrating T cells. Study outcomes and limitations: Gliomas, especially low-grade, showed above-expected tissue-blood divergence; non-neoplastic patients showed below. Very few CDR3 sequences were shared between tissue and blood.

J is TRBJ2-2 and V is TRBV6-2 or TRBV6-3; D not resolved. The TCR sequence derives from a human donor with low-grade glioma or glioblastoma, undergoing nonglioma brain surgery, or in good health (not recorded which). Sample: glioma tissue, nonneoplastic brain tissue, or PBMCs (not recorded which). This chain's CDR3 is CASALRLGSSANTGELFF. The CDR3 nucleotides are TGTGCCAGCGCGCTTAGGTTGGGTTCCAGCGCGAACACCGGGGAGCTGTTTTTT.